The clone carrying this TCR beta chain was seen at least ten times. Time point in this sample: newly diagnosed GD, antithyroid drugs for less than 3 months. There was RNA extracted from PBMCs, and the TCR library was made from it. Patients came from an endocrinology department in Xi'an, China. This entry comes from a study of regulatory T cells in long-lasting Graves disease. CDR3-region Arm-PCR and iRepertoire HTBI primers produced the TCR beta libraries. MiXCR, applied by TCRdb to the multiplex PCR reads, yields one record per CDR3 protein. This table holds roughly 510,000 distinct CDR3 sequences, about 16% found once. CDR3 length equals 12 residues. Germline values: CDR1 LGHDT, CDR2 YNNKEL (reference sequence). V was cut by 2 bases and J by 7 bases, with 8 bases left in between. These data were also reused for a study on T cells in Graves' hyperthyroidism and ophthalmopathy. This second report adds: When ophthalmopathy did not progress within 18 months, Graves' hyperthyroidism was considered stable. Classification by a 13 V-J model distinguished ophthalmopathy from stable hyperthyroidism.

The source material was peripheral blood mononuclear cells (PBMCs), sampled at new diagnosis, from a patient treated with antithyroid drugs. The V call is TRBV3-1, the J call TRBJ1-2; D unresolved. The sequence was collected from a young man with Graves disease. The CDR3 is CASSQRGLGYTF. The CDR3 DNA sequence: TGTGCCAGCAGCCAAAGAGGTCTTGGCTACACCTTC.